This T cell receptor beta chain was sequenced in a study of cytomegalovirus exposure and HLA in healthy donors. The PCR used 60 Vbeta and 13 Jbeta primers. The repertoire was sequenced with immunoSEQ multiplex PCR; TCRdb's copy has only in-frame clones and lacks some. In total, the table holds tens of thousands of clones. Germline lookup yields CDR1 SGDLS and CDR2 YYNGEE. The CDR3 is 16 amino acids. Unmatched junction bases numbered 4, after V lost 2 bases and J lost 0 bases. Study-level points and caveats: Specific recognition of CMV antigens was confirmed in vitro for three chains (all CMV-associated).

Of note for this clone: What it recognizes is unknown.

V and J are TRBV9 and TRBJ1-2; 10 nucleotides agree with TRBD1. The origin of this receptor is a female donor in good health and CMV-seronegative. Sequenced input: PBMCs. Here the CDR3 DNA reads TGTGCCAGCAGCGTCGGGACAGGGGAATCTAACTATGGCTACACCTTC. Its translation: CASSVGTGESNYGYTF.